This TCR beta chain was found in a study of cytomegalovirus exposure and HLA in healthy donors. This CDR3 comprises 13 residues. The trim removed 4 bases at V and 10 bases at J, leaving 6 bases unmatched. The germline V gene encodes CDR1 SGHDT and CDR2 YYEEEE. PCR involved 60 Vbeta and 13 Jbeta primers. Sequenced by immunoSEQ multiplex PCR; TCRdb stores in-frame clones only, minus some. The table lists 75,000 to 90,000 clones, 72% of them singletons. The chain carries TRBV5-6 and TRBJ1-1; 11 nucleotides align to TRBD1. This clonotype originated in a middle-aged woman in good health and CMV-seropositive. Sequencing was performed on PBMCs. The chain's CDR3 is CASSADRGRGAFF. CDR3 bases: TGTGCCAGCAGCGCGGACAGGGGGCGCGGAGCTTTCTTT.